A single sample gave rise to the 24 T cell receptor beta chains below, sequenced in a study of response to subunit inactivated influenza vaccine. From the RT-PCR reads, TCRdb called clonotypes with MiXCR, one entry per CDR3 protein. The table lists more than 550,000 distinct CDR3 sequences, about 12% of them singletons. Specimen: PBMCs from blood, collected on the day of vaccination. The receptor source for this set is a man aged 50 to 59 who received an inactivated influenza vaccine.

The V call is TRBV18, the J call TRBJ2-7; a possible D gene is TRBD1 (6 bases). The length of the CDR3 is 14 residues. CDR1 and CDR2 from the germline V gene are KGHSH and LQKENI. Trimming stripped 8 bases from V and 2 bases from J, with 16 bases between. CDR3 DNA: TGTGCCAGCGCAGCCGTGCAGGGGCCCTACGAGCAGTACTTC. It is translated as CASAAVQGPYEQYF.

Many counts were recorded for this clonotype. The chain combines TRBV5-6 with TRBJ2-7; TRBD1 aligns across 9 bases. The CDR3 is 14 amino acids. CDR1 and CDR2 (germline): SGHDT, YYEEEE. The V segment lost 3 bases and the J segment 3 bases; nucleotides outside the gene matches: 4. For the CDR3, the DNA is TGTGCCAGCAGCTATCCGGGACAGGGCTACGAGCAGTACTTC. Its translation is CASSYPGQGYEQYF.

The table lists this clonotype with a few counts. This chain links TRBV12-3 or TRBV12-4 with TRBJ2-7; maybe TRBD2 (6 bases). Trimming took off 4 bases at V and 7 bases at J, with 17 bases between the two ends. CDR3 length equals 14 residues. The CDR3 DNA follows: TGTGCCAGCAGTTACGGGGGAAAACCGAGGGAGCAGTACTTC. Translated, it gives CASSYGGKPREQYF.

This clonotype was picked up a small number of times. The rearrangement uses TRBV20-1 and TRBJ2-7; 10 bases line up with TRBD2. CDR1 DFQATT and CDR2 SNEGSKA come from the germline V gene (reference sequence). This CDR3 has 15 residues. Losses at the gene ends were 3 bases for V and 2 bases for J; bases not matched to a gene: 7. The CDR3 sequence: CSASNTGTSAYEQYF. In nucleotides, the CDR3 is TGCAGTGCTAGTAATACCGGGACTAGCGCCTACGAGCAGTACTTC.

This clonotype occurred a few times. The V call is TRBV6-5, the J call TRBJ2-1, with 8 bases identical to TRBD1. Trimming at V came to 2 bases and at J to 4 bases, leaving 4 bases not matched to a gene. This CDR3 contains 15 residues. Germline lookup yields CDR1 MNHEY and CDR2 SVGAGI. The CDR3 region is CASSYPQGVYNEQFF. The DNA for the CDR3 is TGTGCCAGCAGTTACCCACAGGGGGTTTACAATGAGCAGTTCTTC.

This clonotype occurred many times. V is TRBV20-1 and J is TRBJ2-3; TRBD2 matches 10 bases. The CDR3 is made up of 15 amino acids. Germline CDR1 DFQATT, CDR2 SNEGSKA (reference sequence). Trimming took 4 bases from V and 1 from J; bases not matched to a gene: 5. DNA for the CDR3: TGCAGTGCTACCAGGGGGACTAGCGGCACAGATACGCAGTATTTT. This gives the protein CSATRGTSGTDTQYF.

This chain uses TRBV12-3 or TRBV12-4 with TRBJ2-4, with TRBD2 matching over 8 bases. V shed 7 bases and J 3 bases; nucleotides not matched to a gene: 5. This CDR3 is built from 14 residues. CDR3 nucleotide sequence: TGTGCCAGCACCGGGCGGGAGGACAAAAACATTCAGTACTTC. Its protein product is CASTGREDKNIQYF.

The V call is TRBV30, the J call TRBJ2-5; no firm D call. Between the trimmed V and J ends, which lost 0 bases and 1 base, there was a span of 9 bases. Germline assignment: CDR1 GTSNPN and CDR2 SVGIG (reference sequence). The CDR3 loop spans 14 amino acids. Here the CDR3 DNA reads TGTGCCTGGAGTGTTGGCAGCTTCCAAGAGACCCAGTACTTC. Its translation is CAWSVGSFQETQYF.

The J gene is TRBJ2-4, the V gene TRBV4-3, with D hard to call. This CDR3 comprises 13 residues. The germline V gene encodes CDR1 LGHNA and CDR2 YSLEER. V lost 0 bases and J 9 bases, leaving 9 bases between the germline ends. The CDR3 DNA reads TGCGCCAGCAGCCAAGAAGGGCCGGGCATTCAGTACTTC. The encoded protein is CASSQEGPGIQYF.

This clonotype appeared a few times. The rearrangement uses TRBV24-1 and TRBJ2-4; 8 nucleotides align to TRBD1. V was pared by 4 bases and J by 6 bases, with 4 bases of the junction left unmatched. The germline gives CDR1 KGHDR, CDR2 SFDVKD. CDR3 size: 14 residues. The CDR3, as DNA: TGTGCCACCAGTGAGAGACAGGGGACAAACATTCAGTACTTC. Protein sequence: CATSERQGTNIQYF.

The table lists this clonotype with many counts. V usage is TRBV12-3 or TRBV12-4 and J usage is TRBJ1-4; D is perhaps TRBD1 (6 bases). CDR3 size: 15 residues. V lost 6 bases to trimming and J lost 6 bases, with 17 bases between them. The CDR3 sequence: CASSAYWGRDEKLFF. The DNA of the CDR3 is TGTGCCAGCAGCGCATATTGGGGGCGGGATGAAAAACTGTTTTTT.

V is TRBV28 and J is TRBJ2-7; possible D gene TRBD2, 6 bases. The germline CDR1 and CDR2 sequences are MDHEN and SYDVKM. V was pared by 2 bases and J by 2 bases, with 16 bases between. This CDR3 comprises 16 residues. In nucleotides, the CDR3 is TGTGCCAGCAGTTTAAAACTAGCCGCACCCCCCTACGAGCAGTACTTC. This sequence encodes CASSLKLAAPPYEQYF.

This clonotype was recorded at least ten times. The rearrangement uses TRBV29-1 and TRBJ2-1; D unclear. The V end was cut by 6 bases, the J end by 4 bases, with 16 bases between. In germline, CDR1 is SQVTM, CDR2 ANQGSEA. This CDR3 comprises 14 residues. CDR3 bases: TGCAGCGTCCGACGAACGGACGTATACAATGAGCAGTTCTTC. Amino acids: CSVRRTDVYNEQFF.

This clonotype appeared a few times. CDR3 bases: TGTGCCAGCAGTTTCTTATATAGCAATCAGCCCCAGCATTTT. Its protein product is CASSFLYSNQPQHF. J is TRBJ1-5 and V is TRBV12-3 or TRBV12-4; D is unresolved. V lost 3 bases and J 0 bases, leaving 6 bases between the germline ends. The CDR3 loop spans 14 amino acids.

This clonotype was seen many times. The CDR3 protein is CASSLADNEQFF. CDR3 coding DNA: TGTGCCAGCAGCTTAGCGGACAATGAGCAGTTCTTC. V is TRBV7-9 and J is TRBJ2-1; no definite D call. V was pared by 0 bases and J by 5 bases, with 2 bases between. The CDR3 runs 12 residues. Germline CDR1 SEHNR, CDR2 FQNEAQ (reference sequence).

This clonotype has a handful of counts. This chain joins TRBV15 and TRBJ2-7, with 9 bases fitting TRBD1. Germline lookup yields CDR1 LNHNV and CDR2 YYDKDF (reference sequence). The CDR3 is 14 amino acids. J gave up 6 bases and V 1 base, and 4 bases lay outside the gene matches. The CDR3 region has the DNA TGTGCCACCAGCAGAGGGGACAGGGTCATCGAGCAGTACTTC. It specifies CATSRGDRVIEQYF.

The J gene is TRBJ2-7, the V gene TRBV6-5; no clear D gene. CDR3 length: 10 amino acids. Germline values: CDR1 MNHEY, CDR2 SVGAGI. With 10 bases removed from V and 6 bases from J, the gap between germline ends came to 10 bases. The CDR3 nucleotides are TGTGCCACGTTTAAAGTCGAGCAGTACTTC. This sequence encodes CATFKVEQYF.

This CDR3 is CSAGPPPGQSQETQYF. The DNA of the CDR3 is TGCAGTGCGGGTCCCCCACCGGGACAGTCCCAAGAGACCCAGTACTTC. The chain couples TRBV20-1 to TRBJ2-5; 7 bases are shared with TRBD1. V shed 6 bases and J 1 base; nucleotides not matched to a gene: 14. CDR1 DFQATT and CDR2 SNEGSKA come from the germline V gene (reference sequence). The CDR3 runs 16 residues.

This chain links TRBV12-3 or TRBV12-4 with TRBJ1-5; D unresolved. V was shortened by 2 bases and J by 6 bases, with 11 bases between the two germline ends. The CDR3 sequence is 14 residues long. CDR3 nucleotide sequence: TGTGCCAGCAGTTTAAACTGGGCGGGTCAGCCCCAGCATTTT. The encoded protein is CASSLNWAGQPQHF.

The CDR3: CASSQDDSGGTDTQYF. The CDR3 DNA reads as TGTGCCAGCAGCCAAGATGATAGCGGGGGGACAGATACGCAGTATTTT. This chain links TRBV3-1 with TRBJ2-3; 10 nucleotides match TRBD2. The V and J ends lost 0 bases and 3 bases, in that order; junction bases with no gene match: 3. The CDR3 sequence is 16 residues long. Germline lookup yields CDR1 LGHDT and CDR2 YNNKEL (reference sequence).

This clonotype has at least ten counts. The rearrangement links TRBV7-2 to TRBJ2-5, with unresolved D. CDR1 and CDR2 (germline): SGHTA, FQGNSA. Trimming cost V 4 bases and J 5 bases, with 8 bases left between them. CDR3 size: 12 residues. The CDR3 DNA follows: TGTGCCAGCAGCTACAATAGGGAGACCCAGTACTTC. It codes for CASSYNRETQYF.

This clonotype was found a few times. V is TRBV7-2 and J is TRBJ2-1; TRBD1 might be the D (6 bases). Trimming took 7 bases from V and 7 from J, leaving 20 bases between them. The CDR3 sequence is 15 residues long. Germline CDR1 is SGHTA and CDR2 is FQGNSA. The CDR3 protein is CASTPLEGDLNEQFF. CDR3 coding DNA: TGTGCCAGCACCCCCCTTGAGGGGGACCTAAATGAGCAGTTCTTC.

This clonotype was counted a few times. The chain employs TRBV14 and TRBJ2-3; D gene uncertain. The CDR3 is 17 residues long. Germline values: CDR1 SGHDN, CDR2 FVKESK. Trimming removed 1 base from V and 2 bases from J, with 16 bases in between. CDR3 in amino acids: CASSQAPLYRPTDTQYF. In nucleotides, the CDR3 is TGTGCCAGCAGCCAAGCACCGCTCTACAGACCCACAGATACGCAGTATTTT.

The chain has TRBV28 and TRBJ2-1; 8 nucleotides line up with TRBD1. Germline V gives CDR1 MDHEN, CDR2 SYDVKM. The V gene end was trimmed by 8 bases and the J gene end by 4 bases; junction bases not matched to a gene: 10. This CDR3 region has 15 residues. DNA for the CDR3: TGTGCCAGCGCACCAGGGACAGGAAATTACAATGAGCAGTTCTTC. It translates to CASAPGTGNYNEQFF.